Below are 3 T cell receptor beta chains sequenced from a single sample in a study of early T cells in non-severe SARS-CoV-2 infection. TCRdb itself ran the 5' RACE reads through MiXCR, one entry per CDR3 protein. The repertoire holds under 70,000 distinct CDR3 sequences, with roughly 12% as singletons. The sequenced sample was whole blood. The receptor source for this set is an adult who was a healthcare worker with PCR-confirmed SARS-CoV-2 infection or an uninfected control (not recorded which).

This clonotype was recorded at least ten times. The rearrangement joins TRBV4-3 to TRBJ2-3; a possible D gene is TRBD2 (5 bases). V lost 0 bases to trimming and J lost 1 base, with 14 bases between them. The CDR3 has 17 amino acids. CDR1 and CDR2 (germline): LGHNA, YSLEER. As DNA, the CDR3 is TGCGCCAGCAGCCAAGAAGCGGTCGAAGGACGCACAGATACGCAGTATTTT. Translated, it gives CASSQEAVEGRTDTQYF.

This clonotype was detected ten times or more. The CDR3 coding sequence is TGTGCCAGCAGTCCTGACAGGTTGAACACTGAAGCTTTCTTT. Translating it yields CASSPDRLNTEAFF. The gene calls are TRBV6-2 or TRBV6-3 and TRBJ1-1; possibly TRBD1 for D (6 bases). CDR1 is MNHEY and CDR2 is SVGEGT in the germline V gene. The CDR3 spans 14 residues. Trimming left V 5 bases short and J 0 bases short, with 10 bases between.

This clonotype was counted at least ten times. As DNA, the CDR3 is TGCGCCAGCAGCCTCATCTACGGGGCGAACTCTGGAAACACCATATATTTT. Translation gives CASSLIYGANSGNTIYF. The V and J genes are TRBV4-1 and TRBJ1-3; maybe TRBD1 (5 bases). Per germline, CDR1 MGHRA and CDR2 YSYEKL. There are 17 residues in the CDR3. V was pared by 4 bases and J by 0 bases, with 16 bases between.